This T cell receptor beta chain was profiled in a study of cytomegalovirus exposure and HLA in healthy donors (dated by TCRdb to between 2016 and 2019). Background for the entire study: According to an earlier analysis of 587 of the donors, some 180 million T cells yielded roughly 110 million unique TCR beta sequences and 276 Gb of sequence data. Roughly 300 gigabases of sequencing data and approximately 85 million unique TCR sequences were included in an early release covering roughly 600 HLA-typed donors. The genetic ancestry cluster associated with self-reported Caucasian donors included about 81% of the roughly 400 genotyped donors. The study was designed to test whether signatures of past pathogen exposure could be identified by cataloging public T cell receptors. The study profiled the T cell repertoires of hundreds of subjects by immunosequencing and related them to cytomegalovirus serostatus. Along with the roughly 670-subject first cohort, a separate validation cohort of some 130 different subjects was used. The study combined high-throughput TCR immunosequencing, statistical association of individual TCRs with disease status, and machine learning to predict cytomegalovirus infection status. In a later analysis, previously published TCR beta repertoires from several hundred donors were re-analyzed and high-resolution HLA genotyping was added so that TCR occurrence patterns could be studied. The later analysis used no new phenotypic data to find candidate immune exposures, relying instead on TCR beta sequences and their occurrence across donors. An earlier analysis of about 600 of the donors used high-throughput TCR beta sequencing to judge whether each TCR beta V gene segment behaved as functional or pseudogenic. Donor age, sex, ethnicity and CMV serostatus were compiled alongside the repertoire data. In a later genetic analysis, genome-wide SNP genotypes for 398 of the 666 donors were used, and that subset was treated as a discovery cohort. All discovery cohort repertoires had been generated on a single sequencing platform. HLA typing included class I and class II loci at four-digit resolution. The number of typed donors differed by locus: roughly 629-630 for A, B, C, DRB1 and DQB1; 500 to 550 for DQA1; approximately 600 for DPA1; and some 450 for DPB1. Because of strong linkage in the cohort, five DR-DQ haplotypes were treated as single units for association and clustering. Among around 400 genotyped donors of the cohort, an average of roughly 230,000 unique TCR beta nucleotide sequences was sequenced per donor, of which roughly 17% were non-productive.

Deletion took 3 bases off V and 3 bases off J, with a span of 12 bases between the germline ends. The CDR1 and CDR2 encoded by the germline V gene are SGHTA and FQGNSA. There are 14 amino acids in the CDR3, from cysteine to phenylalanine inclusive. The kept DNA is CDR3 alone, 42 bases in frame from the first base. Libraries were made using the immunoSEQ multiplex PCR assay. The multiplex PCR relied on a mix of 60 forward primers for TCR Vbeta segments and 13 reverse primers for TCR Jbeta segments. The CDR3 region of rearranged TCR beta genes was amplified from genomic DNA by a multiplex PCR assay. On the Illumina HiSeq System, the amplified TCR beta libraries were sequenced as 87-base-pair reads. As for the original processing: A later analysis counted about 80 million unique TCR beta chains across the 550 to 800 repertoires, and 10 million to 11 million of these chains were shared by at least two donors. A nearest-neighbor algorithm error-corrected the raw reads and collapsed the reads into unique sequences, merging closely related sequences to remove PCR and sequencing errors. To assign V, D and J gene segments, CDR3 sequences were aligned to IMGT reference sequences. For a sequence to be retained, a match of at least six nucleotides was required to both a V gene segment and a J gene segment. A rearrangement counted as productive if the CDR3 had no stop codons and remained in frame with V and J, and every other rearrangement counted as non-productive. Following IMGT convention, CDR3 was defined as the stretch from the second conserved V-encoded cysteine to the conserved J-encoded phenylalanine. In an earlier analysis of around 570 of the donors, sequences lacking an unambiguous match to a single V gene segment were excluded. In an earlier analysis of approximately 610 of the donors, V segments were called functional above 56.7% productive rearrangements and were called segregating when the between-donor standard deviation exceeded 5%. A statistical classification framework was developed to diagnose cytomegalovirus status using the catalog of TCR beta chain sequences. In a later analysis, TCR nucleotide sequences were compared against IMGT/GENE-DB human TR gene sequences so that V and J genes could be assigned. A later analysis assigned CDR3 sequences and most-parsimonious VDJ recombination scenarios with the TCRdist pipeline. In a later analysis, every TCR beta chain was defined by the combination of its CDR3 amino acid sequence and its V-gene family, and reads without a unique V-gene family were dropped. In a later analysis, around 650 highly shared, low-generation-probability nucleotide sequences were removed to address suspected cross-contamination and a sequencing artifact. In a later analysis, a clonal expansion index was calculated for each public chain from normalized within-repertoire ranks of inferred template counts. Generation probabilities in a later analysis came from a VDJ recombination model fitted to out-of-frame rearrangements, and those results were checked against IGoR. In a later analysis, hypergeometric tests were used to score TCR-TCR, TCR-HLA and TCR-CMV co-occurrence, with a repertoire-size bias correction applied to TCR pairs. A later analysis estimated false discovery rates by permuting HLA or CMV assignments 20 times. In a later analysis, co-occurring TCRs were grouped with DBSCAN, and TCRdist sequence similarity was added when clustering was performed within HLA-allele-positive subsets. Co-occurrence clustering excluded repertoires with fewer than 30,000 or more than 120,000 public chains, plus five with anomalous nucleotide sharing. TCRdb took this table from immuneACCESS and kept in-frame rearrangements with V and J called. Such tables lack part of the clones; where checked against another copy, unresolved V genes explain under half of the gap, and the rest is unexplained. The DNA was the basis for D and trimming; V, J and clone size are from that table. For this sample there are roughly 100,000 clones; 65% to 80% appear just once. The ten largest clones add up to roughly 3% of the sample.

The cohort consisted of hundreds of healthy bone marrow donors. Cohort members were all nominally healthy when sampled, although unrecorded immune exposures were likely present. The donor tested CMV seropositive and was one of the 289 seropositive cohort members. Every donor gave a peripheral blood sample, and the peripheral blood mononuclear cells from that sample were used for TCR beta sequencing. Genomic DNA was extracted from the blood cell samples with the Qiagen DNeasy Blood Extraction Kit. Remarks on this clone: Its antigen is currently not known. Qualities for individual bases were not recorded, and no much larger clone is one base off.

What the work shows at the level of the full study, not this receptor alone: Roughly 17 rarely observed V segments, including chromosome 9 orphons, were excluded from the earlier analysis of almost 600 of the donors because counts were too low. A further reported finding was that TCR beta sequences accurately predicted the HLA-A and HLA-B alleles for most subjects in the first cohort. While some public TCRs were present in many individuals, most TCR sequences turned up only very rarely across donors. In a later analysis, TCR association rates were found to vary across HLA loci, with the most associated TCRs seen for DRB1 alleles and the fewest for HLA-C alleles. A later genetic analysis associated a missense DCLRE1C variant with V-gene and J-gene trimming of TCR beta chains, and an independent cohort replicated the association. According to a later analysis, most CMV-associated TCR beta chains appeared to be HLA-restricted, and the HLA associations seemed to be driven largely by CMV exposure. A later analysis associated about 17,000 TCR beta sequences with specific HLA alleles at a false discovery rate of 0.05. Strong co-occurrence of HLA alleles, especially DR and DQ, made assigning TCR associations to individual alleles difficult. It was suggested by the authors that the approach could potentially be generalized to other disease states and immunological phenotypes. The presence/absence analyses assumed that sequencing depth was roughly uniform across donors, and that assumption may not be true. CMV serostatus was the only immune exposure information available for the cohort. The classifier was reported to diagnose cytomegalovirus status with high specificity and sensitivity in both the original cohort and the validation cohort. The study listed 150 to 200 TCR beta chains as associated with cytomegalovirus. In vitro tests confirmed that a few of the cytomegalovirus-associated TCR beta chains recognize cytomegalovirus antigens. Correlated functional status among segregating V segments might reflect linkage disequilibrium, but an unknown experimental factor could not be ruled out. Some IMGT-functional V segments, including TRBV6-2 and TRBV6-3, could not be distinguished by the 87-base-pair reads and were therefore excluded. A later analysis found that HLA-associated TCR beta chains were more clonally expanded and had lower generation probabilities than equally common non-associated chains. In an earlier analysis of approximately 590 of the donors, most TCR beta V segments appeared in productive rearrangements about 87% or about 30% of the time, broadly matching IMGT annotations. The sequencing pipeline was judged likely to have produced a cluster of highly shared sequence variants as a technical artifact. Several of the top co-occurrence clusters appeared to be linked to parvovirus B19, influenza, CMV and Epstein-Barr virus, according to a later analysis. In a later genetic analysis, fewer N-insertions in productive TCRs were reported among donors in an Asian-associated ancestry cluster than the roughly 700-donor mean. Because some donors lacked HLA typing at each locus, the association tests relied only on the typed subset. Only TCR beta chains were sequenced in this cohort, and the absence of alpha or paired-chain data limited detectable features.

The chain employs TRBV7-2 and TRBJ2-7, and TRBD2 may be the D gene, going by 7 matching bases. The receptor was derived from a male donor in good health and CMV-seropositive. Sequencing was carried out using PBMCs. Read as DNA, the sequence is TGTGCCAGCAGCTTGGGGGGGGGCTTCTACGAGCAGTACTTC. Translated, this gives CASSLGGGFYEQYF.